The 18 T cell receptor beta chains reported below all come from one sample, sequenced in a study of lymphopenia after photon versus proton radiotherapy (dated by TCRdb to 2018 to 2020). Libraries were constructed by the immunoSEQ multiplex PCR assay. TCRdb obtained this table from immuneACCESS and retained in-frame rearrangements with V and J assigned. These tables miss some clones; where compared with another copy, unresolved V genes account for less than half of the shortfall, and the remainder is unexplained. The sample yields 39,000 or so clones; roughly nine tenths were counted once. The top ten clones comprise around 15% of the sample. Sequences were derived from peripheral blood, sampled from a patient treated with photon-based radiotherapy. These TCRs come from a man aged 55 to 69 with cholangiocarcinoma.

The J gene is TRBJ1-3, the V gene TRBV6-5; perhaps TRBD1 as D (6 bases). This CDR3 spans 14 amino acids. CDR1 is MNHEY and CDR2 is SVGAGI in the germline V gene. The V gene lost 7 bases and the J gene lost 2 bases, with 12 bases spanning the gap. CDR3 bases: TGTGCCAGCACGACCGGACAGACTGGAAACACCATATATTTT. Protein product: CASTTGQTGNTIYF.

This chain links TRBV5-1 with TRBJ2-5; D unclear. Germline CDR1 SGHRS, CDR2 YFSETQ. V was clipped by 5 bases and J by 1 base, with 18 bases between them. The CDR3 spans 16 residues. CDR3 sequence: CASRSSPGRIQETQYF. The CDR3 DNA is TGCGCCAGCAGATCCTCTCCAGGACGCATCCAAGAGACCCAGTACTTC. The whole variable domain, remainder taken from reference TRBV5-1 and TRBJ2-5, is KAGVTQTPRYLIKTRGQQVTLSCSPISGHRSVSWYQQTPGQGLQFLFEYFSETQRNKGNFPGRFSGRQFSNSRSEMNVSTLELGDSALYLCASRSSPGRIQETQYFGPGTRLLVL.

The V and J genes are TRBV7-3 and TRBJ2-5; 8 bases agree with TRBD2. The CDR3 is made up of 13 amino acids. Germline V gene data show CDR1 as SGHTA and CDR2 as FQGTGA. Trimming took 11 bases from V and 4 from J; bases not matched to a gene: 9. In DNA, the CDR3 is TGTGCCGGCCCGGGAGGGCTGGGAGAGACCCAGTACTTC. Translating gives CAGPGGLGETQYF.

This clone was seen a single time. The CDR3 reads CASSPTQTRGGRPNTEAFF. Here the CDR3 DNA reads TGTGCCAGCTCACCAACACAAACAAGAGGGGGAAGACCCAACACTGAAGCTTTCTTT. The genes are TRBV18 and TRBJ1-1; a possible D gene is TRBD1 (6 bases). CDR1 and CDR2 (germline): KGHSH, LQKENI. The CDR3 loop spans 19 amino acids. The ends were cut back, 2 bases at V and 2 bases at J, with 24 bases in the middle.

V usage is TRBV5-5 and J usage is TRBJ2-2, with 10 bases fitting TRBD2. The V and J ends lost 2 bases and 2 bases, in that order; junction bases with no gene match: 3. The CDR3 covers 16 residues. CDR1 and CDR2 from the germline V gene are SGHKS and YYEKEE (reference sequence). CDR3 in DNA: TGTGCCAGCAGCTTAGGACTAGCGGACAACACCGGGGAGCTGTTTTTT. Encoded protein: CASSLGLADNTGELFF.

This chain links TRBV7-8 with TRBJ2-7, with 8 bases fitting TRBD1. The CDR3 totals 14 residues. Germline CDR1 and CDR2: SGHVS and FQNEAQ. Germline trimming cut 4 bases from V and 5 bases from J; bases unmatched to any gene: 7. CDR3 coding DNA: TGTGCCAGCAGCTCTCGGACAGGGTCGGACGAGCAGTACTTC. The encoded protein is CASSSRTGSDEQYF.

The chain employs TRBV5-4 and TRBJ2-2; a weak D match, TRBD2 (6 bases). Germline CDR1 SGHNT, CDR2 YYREEE (reference sequence). V lost 2 bases to trimming and J lost 0 bases, with 8 bases between them. The CDR3 spans 15 residues. CDR3 amino acids: CASSFAGSNTGELFF. The CDR3 DNA follows: TGTGCCAGCAGCTTTGCGGGATCGAACACCGGGGAGCTGTTTTTT.

About this clone itself: The junction and the germline gene differ at one end; a read error may be behind it. The chain carries TRBV7-2 and TRBJ1-1, with unresolved D. This CDR3 region has 13 residues. The germline V gene has CDR1 SGHTA and CDR2 FQGNSA. CDR3 protein: CASGEGMNTGAFF. CDR3 nucleotides: TGTGCCAGCGGGGAGGGCATGAACACTGGAGCTTTCTTT.

V usage is TRBV7-2 and J usage is TRBJ1-1; 7 bases are shared with TRBD1. Unmatched junction bases numbered 5, after V lost 4 bases and J lost 3 bases. The CDR3 sequence is 14 residues long. Germline CDR1 and CDR2: SGHTA and FQGNSA. Here the CDR3 DNA reads TGTGCCAGCAGCTGGGGACAGATCCACACTGAAGCTTTCTTT. Encoded protein: CASSWGQIHTEAFF.

The chain employs TRBV18 and TRBJ1-2; tentatively, D is TRBD1 (5 bases). CDR1 and CDR2 from the germline V gene are KGHSH and LQKENI. CDR3 length: 12 amino acids. V lost 4 bases to trimming and J lost 6 bases, with 9 bases between them. The CDR3 sequence is CASSLDRDGYTF. The CDR3 coding sequence is TGTGCCAGCTCACTAGACAGAGATGGCTACACCTTC. Complete variable domain (other parts from reference TRBV18 and TRBJ1-2): NAGVMQNPRHLVRRRGQEARLRCSPMKGHSHVYWYRQLPEEGLKFMVYLQKENIIDESGMPKERFSAEFPKEGPSILRIQQVVRGDSAAYFCASSLDRDGYTFGSGTRLTVV.

This rearrangement joins TRBV5-1 to TRBJ2-3, with 14 nucleotides matching TRBD2. The CDR3 extends over 18 amino acids. Germline loops: CDR1 SGHRS, CDR2 YFSETQ. V lost 4 bases to trimming and J lost 5 bases; unmatched junction nucleotides: 12. The CDR3 sequence: CASSARLAGGNDGDTQYF. Written as DNA, the CDR3 is TGCGCCAGCAGCGCGCGACTAGCGGGAGGGAATGATGGAGATACGCAGTATTTT.

V is TRBV15 and J is TRBJ1-2; D is ambiguous. The germline V gene encodes CDR1 LNHNV and CDR2 YYDKDF (reference sequence). The V and J ends lost 0 bases and 8 bases respectively, with 10 bases between them. The length of the CDR3 is 13 residues. The CDR3 coding sequence is TGTGCCACCAGCAGAGATTTCTCCCTCGGCTACACCTTC. This codes for CATSRDFSLGYTF.

The chain is built from TRBV28 and TRBJ2-5; D is perhaps TRBD1 or TRBD2 (5 bases each). The CDR3 covers 14 residues. Germline CDR1 and CDR2: MDHEN and SYDVKM. Trimming stripped 2 bases from V and 2 bases from J, with 9 bases between. CDR3 in amino acids: CASSLGTAQETQYF. The CDR3 bases are TGTGCCAGCAGTTTAGGGACGGCTCAAGAGACCCAGTACTTC.

J is TRBJ1-2 and V is TRBV7-2; D gene uncertain. V lost 0 bases and J lost 7, with 9 bases in between. Germline values: CDR1 SGHTA, CDR2 FQGNSA. This CDR3 comprises 13 residues. This chain's CDR3 is CASSLAGSGGYTF. CDR3 nucleotide sequence: TGTGCCAGCAGCTTAGCGGGGTCTGGTGGCTACACCTTC.

The chain recombines TRBV2 with TRBJ2-6; D remains unclear. Germline CDR1 SNHLY, CDR2 FYNNEI. V gave up 9 bases and J gave up 7 bases, with 13 bases separating them. The CDR3 has 13 amino acids. The CDR3 sequence is CASTPFIANVLTF. The CDR3 nucleotides are TGTGCCAGTACACCCTTTATAGCCAACGTCCTGACTTTC.

V gene TRBV7-9 combines with J gene TRBJ2-5; D gene ambiguous. Trimming took 5 bases from V and 0 from J, leaving 7 bases between them. The germline CDR1 and CDR2 sequences are SEHNR and FQNEAQ (reference sequence). The CDR3 loop spans 13 amino acids. CDR3 nucleotide sequence: TGTGCCAGCAGCAGGGCGCACCAAGAGACCCAGTACTTC. It is translated as CASSRAHQETQYF.

The chain has TRBV10-3 and TRBJ2-7; TRBD1 matches at 7 bases. This CDR3 region has 13 residues. Germline-derived CDR1 and CDR2 are ENHRY and SYGVKD. After removal of 4 bases from V and 5 bases from J, the junction contained 5 bases not matched to a gene. Written as DNA, the CDR3 is TGTGCCATCAGTGCTCGGGACAGAGACGAGCAGTACTTC. Amino acids: CAISARDRDEQYF.

J is TRBJ2-7 and V is TRBV5-4, with D unclear. V lost 6 bases to trimming and J lost 7 bases, with 14 bases between them. CDR1 SGHNT and CDR2 YYREEE come from the germline V gene (reference sequence). This CDR3 has 12 amino acids. CDR3 sequence reads: CASTINGVEQYF. CDR3 nucleotides: TGTGCCAGCACCATTAATGGCGTAGAGCAGTACTTC. The complete variable domain, with remaining parts taken from reference TRBV5-4 and TRBJ2-7, reads ETGVTQSPTHLIKTRGQQVTLRCSSQSGHNTVSWYQQALGQGPQFIFQYYREEENGRGNFPPRFSGLQFPNYSSELNVNALELDDSALYLCASTINGVEQYFGPGTRLTVT.